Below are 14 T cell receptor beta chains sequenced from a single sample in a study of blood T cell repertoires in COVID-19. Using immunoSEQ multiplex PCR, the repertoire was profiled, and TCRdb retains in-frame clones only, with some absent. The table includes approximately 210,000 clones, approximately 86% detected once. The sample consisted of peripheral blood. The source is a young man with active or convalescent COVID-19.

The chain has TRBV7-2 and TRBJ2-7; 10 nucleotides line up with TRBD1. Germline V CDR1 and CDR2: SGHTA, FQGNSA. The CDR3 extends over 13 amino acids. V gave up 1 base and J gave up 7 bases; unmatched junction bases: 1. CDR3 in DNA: TGTGCCAGCAGCTTAGGGACAGGGGGAGAGCAGTACTTC. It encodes CASSLGTGGEQYF.

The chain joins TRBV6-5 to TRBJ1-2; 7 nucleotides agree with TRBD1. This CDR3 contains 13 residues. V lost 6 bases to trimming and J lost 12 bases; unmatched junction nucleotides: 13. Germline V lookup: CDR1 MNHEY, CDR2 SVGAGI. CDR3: CASSRDRVGRDTF. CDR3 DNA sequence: TGTGCCAGCAGCCGGGACAGAGTGGGGCGGGACACCTTC.

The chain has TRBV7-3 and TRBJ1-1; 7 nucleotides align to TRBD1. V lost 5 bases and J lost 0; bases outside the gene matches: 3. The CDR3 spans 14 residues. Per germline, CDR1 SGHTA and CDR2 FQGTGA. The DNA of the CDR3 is TGTGCCAGCAGCCCAGGGGGGATGAACACTGAAGCTTTCTTT. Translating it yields CASSPGGMNTEAFF.

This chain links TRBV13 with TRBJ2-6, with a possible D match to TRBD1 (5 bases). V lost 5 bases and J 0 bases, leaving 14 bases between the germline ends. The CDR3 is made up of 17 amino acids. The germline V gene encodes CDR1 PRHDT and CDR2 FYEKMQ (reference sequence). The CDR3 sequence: CASSLTTASSGANVLTF. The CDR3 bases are TGTGCCAGCAGCCTGACGACAGCGTCCTCTGGGGCCAACGTCCTGACTTTC.

This CDR3 is CASFGKGTSGRDNTDTQYF. CDR3 DNA sequence: TGTGCCAGCTTCGGCAAGGGGACTAGCGGGCGCGACAACACAGATACGCAGTATTTT. The chain is built from TRBV18 and TRBJ2-3; 12 nucleotides agree with TRBD2. Germline assignment: CDR1 KGHSH and CDR2 LQKENI. Germline trimming cut 7 bases from V and 2 bases from J; bases unmatched to any gene: 16. This CDR3 is built from 19 residues.

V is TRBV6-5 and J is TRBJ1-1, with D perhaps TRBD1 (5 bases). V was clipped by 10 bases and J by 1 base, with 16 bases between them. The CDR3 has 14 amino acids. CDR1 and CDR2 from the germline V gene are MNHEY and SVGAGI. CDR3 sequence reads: CATLDIGGNTEAFF. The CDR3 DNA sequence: TGTGCCACCCTGGACATAGGTGGGAACACTGAAGCTTTCTTT.

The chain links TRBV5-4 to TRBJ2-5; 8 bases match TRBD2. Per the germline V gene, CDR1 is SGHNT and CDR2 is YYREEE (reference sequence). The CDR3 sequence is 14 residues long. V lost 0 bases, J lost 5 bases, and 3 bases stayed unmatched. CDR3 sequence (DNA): TGTGCCAGCAGCTTGGCCCCTAGCGGGGAGACCCAGTACTTC. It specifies CASSLAPSGETQYF.

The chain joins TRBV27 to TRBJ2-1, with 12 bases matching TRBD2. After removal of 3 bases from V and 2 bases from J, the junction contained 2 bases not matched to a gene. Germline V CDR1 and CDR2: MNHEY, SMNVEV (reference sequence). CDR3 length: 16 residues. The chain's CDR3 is CASSLGLAGTYNEQFF. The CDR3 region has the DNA TGTGCCAGCAGTTTGGGACTAGCGGGTACCTACAATGAGCAGTTCTTC.

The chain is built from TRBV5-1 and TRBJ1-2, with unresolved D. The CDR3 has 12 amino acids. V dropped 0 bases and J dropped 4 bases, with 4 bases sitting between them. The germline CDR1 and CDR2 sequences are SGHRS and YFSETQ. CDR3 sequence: CASSLDSYGYTF. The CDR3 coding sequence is TGCGCCAGCAGCTTGGATAGCTATGGCTACACCTTC.

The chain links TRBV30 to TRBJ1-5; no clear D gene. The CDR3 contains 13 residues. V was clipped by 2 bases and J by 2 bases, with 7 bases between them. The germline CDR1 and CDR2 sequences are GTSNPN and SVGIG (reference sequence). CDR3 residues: CAWSKQGNQPQHF. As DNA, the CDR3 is TGTGCCTGGAGTAAGCAGGGCAATCAGCCCCAGCATTTT.

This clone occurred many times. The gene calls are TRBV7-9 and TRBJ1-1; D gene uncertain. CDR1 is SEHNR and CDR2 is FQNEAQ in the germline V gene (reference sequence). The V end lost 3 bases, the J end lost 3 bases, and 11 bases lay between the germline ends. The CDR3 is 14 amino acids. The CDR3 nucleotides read TGTGCCAGCAGCTTCTTCCGGGGTGACACTGAAGCTTTCTTT. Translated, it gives CASSFFRGDTEAFF.

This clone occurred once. The CDR3, as DNA: TGTGCCAGCAGCTTAGCCCAGGGGGGTGAGACCCAGTACTTC. This codes for CASSLAQGGETQYF. The gene calls are TRBV7-9 and TRBJ2-5; weak D call: TRBD1 (7 bases). The CDR3 sequence is 14 residues long. Germline loops: CDR1 SEHNR, CDR2 FQNEAQ (reference sequence). With 0 bases removed from V and 5 bases from J, the gap between germline ends came to 10 bases.

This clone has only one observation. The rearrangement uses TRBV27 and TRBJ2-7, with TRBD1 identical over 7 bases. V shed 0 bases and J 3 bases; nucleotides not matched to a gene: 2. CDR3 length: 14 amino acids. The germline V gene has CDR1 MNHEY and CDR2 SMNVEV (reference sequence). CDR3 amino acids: CASSLSGTDYEQYF. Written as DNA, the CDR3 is TGTGCCAGCAGTTTATCCGGGACAGACTACGAGCAGTACTTC.

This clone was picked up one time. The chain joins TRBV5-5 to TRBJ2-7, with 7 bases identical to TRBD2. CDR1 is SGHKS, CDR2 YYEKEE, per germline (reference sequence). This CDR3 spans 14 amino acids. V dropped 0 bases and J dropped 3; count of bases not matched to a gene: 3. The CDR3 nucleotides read TGTGCCAGCAGCTTGGCTACGGGAGGCTACGAGCAGTACTTC. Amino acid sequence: CASSLATGGYEQYF.